This T cell receptor beta chain was sequenced for a study of beta chain features in type 1 diabetes. Every donor had blood drawn once into heparin, approximately 0.11 L on average. Purity above 95% was achieved in all sorted populations. The germline V gene encodes CDR1 MDHEN and CDR2 SYDVKM. Trimming shortened V by 1 base and J by 5 bases, and 5 bases separated the two germline ends. This CDR3 is 12 amino acids long. Reverse transcribing all isolated RNA meant expressed TCRB transcripts were sequenced. TCRdb keeps only in-frame clones here, not all; method: immunoSEQ multiplex PCR. In the table there are 250,000 to 300,000 clones, 8% of which are singletons. Study-wide results and limits: A closer apparent resemblance between naive, central memory and Treg TCRB repertoires was seen in patients than in healthy donors.

This clone was picked up a small number of times. Its antigen remains unknown. This same CDR3 is encoded by further DNA sequences in the sample. The specimen sequenced was central memory CD4+ T cells from blood. The chain couples TRBV28 to TRBJ1-1, with D uncertain. This sequence originates from a woman under 30 in good health. CDR3 amino acids: CASSLSPTEAFF. The CDR3 coding sequence is TGTGCCAGCAGTTTATCCCCGACTGAAGCTTTCTTT.